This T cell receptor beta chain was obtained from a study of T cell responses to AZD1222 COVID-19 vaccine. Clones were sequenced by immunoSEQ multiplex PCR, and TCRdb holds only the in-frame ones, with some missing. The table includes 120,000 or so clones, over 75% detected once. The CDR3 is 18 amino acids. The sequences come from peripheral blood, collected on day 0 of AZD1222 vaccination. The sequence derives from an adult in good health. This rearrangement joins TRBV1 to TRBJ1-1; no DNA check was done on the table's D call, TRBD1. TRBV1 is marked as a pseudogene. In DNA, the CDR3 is TGCACCAGCAGCCAAGATAACGGGACAGGGGGCATGAACACTGAAGCTTTCTTT. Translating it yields CTSSQDNGTGGMNTEAFF.